This T cell receptor beta chain was captured by sequencing in a study of blood T cell repertoires in COVID-19. Study information: Samples of COVID-19 (acute and convalescent) were obtained from the United States, Italy and Spain. PBMCs, B-cell-depleted T cells, or T cells were the source of the cDNA or gDNA that made up the material.

Points on this clone: The same CDR3 arises from other DNA sequences in this sample as well.

Cohort allocation depended upon clinical history that participants reported. The method was immunoSEQ multiplex PCR; TCRdb's version includes in-frame clones alone and lacks a portion of them. This table holds 190,000 or so clones, approximately 80% found once. The CDR3 has 13 residues. Germline CDR1 reads MNHEY; CDR2 reads SVGAGI. Between the trimmed V and J ends, which lost 10 bases and 0 bases, there was a span of 10 bases. Sequencing input: PBMCs or T cells enriched from blood (not recorded which). This chain connects TRBV6-5 to TRBJ1-5; D may be TRBD1 (5 bases). The clonotype was recovered from a middle-aged man who had recovered from COVID-19. CDR3 DNA sequence: TGTGCCACCCTCAGGGATAGCAATCAGCCCCAGCATTTT. This encodes CATLRDSNQPQHF.